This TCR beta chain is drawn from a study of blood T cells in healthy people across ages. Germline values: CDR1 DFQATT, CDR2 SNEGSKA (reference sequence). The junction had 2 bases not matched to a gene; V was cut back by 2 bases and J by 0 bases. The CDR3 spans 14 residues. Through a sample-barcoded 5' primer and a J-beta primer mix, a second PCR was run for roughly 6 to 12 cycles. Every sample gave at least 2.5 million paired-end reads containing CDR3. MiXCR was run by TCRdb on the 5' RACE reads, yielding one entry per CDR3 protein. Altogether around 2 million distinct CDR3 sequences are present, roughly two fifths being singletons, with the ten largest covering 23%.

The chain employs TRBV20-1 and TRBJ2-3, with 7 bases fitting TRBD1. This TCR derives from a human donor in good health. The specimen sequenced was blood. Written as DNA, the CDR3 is TGCAGTGCTAGAAAGGACAGGAGCACAGATACGCAGTATTTT. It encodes CSARKDRSTDTQYF.